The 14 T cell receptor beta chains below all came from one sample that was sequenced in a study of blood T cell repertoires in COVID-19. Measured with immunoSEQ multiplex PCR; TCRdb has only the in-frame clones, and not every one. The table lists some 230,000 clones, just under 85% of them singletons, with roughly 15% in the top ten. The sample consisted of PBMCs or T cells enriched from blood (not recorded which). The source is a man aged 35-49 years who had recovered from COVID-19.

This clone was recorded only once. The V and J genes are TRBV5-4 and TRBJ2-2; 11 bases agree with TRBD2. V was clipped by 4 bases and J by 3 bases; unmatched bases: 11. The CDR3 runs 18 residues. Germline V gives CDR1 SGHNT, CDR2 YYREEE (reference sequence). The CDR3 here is CASSQGASGGPDTGELFF. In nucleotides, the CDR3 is TGTGCCAGCAGCCAAGGGGCTAGCGGGGGGCCTGACACCGGGGAGCTGTTTTTT.

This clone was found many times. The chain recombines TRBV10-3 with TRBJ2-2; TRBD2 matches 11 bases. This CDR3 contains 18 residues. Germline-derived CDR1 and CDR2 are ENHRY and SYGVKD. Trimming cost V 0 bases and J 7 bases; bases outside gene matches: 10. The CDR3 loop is CAISESISGRALGGELFF. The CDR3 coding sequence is TGTGCCATCAGTGAGTCTATTAGCGGGAGGGCCCTCGGCGGGGAGCTGTTTTTT.

The CDR3 loop reads CASTPSGQDNSPLHF. Written as DNA, the CDR3 is TGTGCCAGCACCCCGTCGGGACAGGATAATTCACCCCTCCACTTT. The rearrangement uses TRBV28 and TRBJ1-6; 8 positions agree with TRBD1. Trimming removed 7 bases from V and 5 bases from J; junction bases left unmatched: 7. The V gene's germline CDR1 is MDHEN and CDR2 SYDVKM. This CDR3 comprises 15 residues.

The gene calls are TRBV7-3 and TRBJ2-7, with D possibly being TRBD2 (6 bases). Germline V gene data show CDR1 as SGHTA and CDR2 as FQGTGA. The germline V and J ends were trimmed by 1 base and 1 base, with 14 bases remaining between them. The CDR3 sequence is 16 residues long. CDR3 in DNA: TGTGCCAGCAGCTTAAGTTTGGTGGCGGGATCCTACGAGCAGTACTTC. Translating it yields CASSLSLVAGSYEQYF.

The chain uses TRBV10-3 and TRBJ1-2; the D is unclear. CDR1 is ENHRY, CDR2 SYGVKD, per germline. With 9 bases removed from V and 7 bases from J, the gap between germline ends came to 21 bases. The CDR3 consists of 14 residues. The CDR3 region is CAIVAREGISGYTF. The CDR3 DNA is TGTGCCATAGTCGCCCGGGAGGGTATAAGTGGCTACACCTTC.

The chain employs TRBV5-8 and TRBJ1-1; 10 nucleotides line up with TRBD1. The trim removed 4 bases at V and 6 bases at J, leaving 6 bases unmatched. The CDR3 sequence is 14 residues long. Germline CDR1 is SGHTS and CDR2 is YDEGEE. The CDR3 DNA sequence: TGTGCCAGCAGCACCTGGACAGGGGGGGCTGAAGCTTTCTTT. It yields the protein CASSTWTGGAEAFF.

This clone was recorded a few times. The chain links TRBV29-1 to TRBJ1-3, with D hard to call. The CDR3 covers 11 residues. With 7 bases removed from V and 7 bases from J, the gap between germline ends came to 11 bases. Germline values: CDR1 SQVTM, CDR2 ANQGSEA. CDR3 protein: CSGLRGNTIYF. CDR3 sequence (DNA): TGCAGCGGACTACGTGGGAACACCATATATTTT.

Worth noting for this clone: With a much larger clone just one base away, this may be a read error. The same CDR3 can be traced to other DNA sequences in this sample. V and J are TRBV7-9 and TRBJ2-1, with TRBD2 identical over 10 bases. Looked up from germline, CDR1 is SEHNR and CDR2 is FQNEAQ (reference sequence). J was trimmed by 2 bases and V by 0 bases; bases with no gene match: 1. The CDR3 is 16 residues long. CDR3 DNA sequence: TGTGCCAGCAGCTTAGCACTAGCGGGGACCTACAATGAGCAGTTCTTC. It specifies CASSLALAGTYNEQFF.

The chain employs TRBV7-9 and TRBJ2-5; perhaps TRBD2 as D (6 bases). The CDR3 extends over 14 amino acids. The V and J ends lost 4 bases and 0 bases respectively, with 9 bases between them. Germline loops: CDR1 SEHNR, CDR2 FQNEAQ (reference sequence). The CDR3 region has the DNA TGTGCCAGCAGCTCCCCTAGCGACCAAGAGACCCAGTACTTC. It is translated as CASSSPSDQETQYF.

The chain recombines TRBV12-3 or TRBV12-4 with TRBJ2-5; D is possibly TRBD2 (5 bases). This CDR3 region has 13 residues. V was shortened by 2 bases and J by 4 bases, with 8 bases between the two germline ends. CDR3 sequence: CASSLKRGETQYF. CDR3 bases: TGTGCCAGCAGTTTAAAACGGGGAGAGACCCAGTACTTC.

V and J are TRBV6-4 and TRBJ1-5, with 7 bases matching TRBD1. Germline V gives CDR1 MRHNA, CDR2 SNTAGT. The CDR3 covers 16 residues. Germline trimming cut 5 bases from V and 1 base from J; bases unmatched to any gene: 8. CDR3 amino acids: CASSLTGSQSNQPQHF. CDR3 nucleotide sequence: TGTGCCAGCAGTCTGACAGGGTCGCAAAGCAATCAGCCCCAGCATTTT.

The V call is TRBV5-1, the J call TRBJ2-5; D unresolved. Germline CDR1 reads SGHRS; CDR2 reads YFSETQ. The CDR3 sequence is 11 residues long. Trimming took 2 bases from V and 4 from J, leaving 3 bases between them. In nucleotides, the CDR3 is TGCGCCAGCAGCTTTATAGAGACCCAGTACTTC. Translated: CASSFIETQYF.

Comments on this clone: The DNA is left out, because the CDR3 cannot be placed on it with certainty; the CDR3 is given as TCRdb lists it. The CDR3 region is CAISTSGGPGNEQFF. V is TRBV10-3 and J is TRBJ2-1; the table names TRBD2, a call not compared with the DNA. Germline loops: CDR1 ENHRY, CDR2 SYGVKD. 15 amino acids form the CDR3, both terminal residues included.

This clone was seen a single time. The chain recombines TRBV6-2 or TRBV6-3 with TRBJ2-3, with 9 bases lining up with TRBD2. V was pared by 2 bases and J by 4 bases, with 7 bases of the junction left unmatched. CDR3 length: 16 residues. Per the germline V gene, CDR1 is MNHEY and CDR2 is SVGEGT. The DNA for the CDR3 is TGTGCCAGCAGTTACCTCCCAGCGGGAGGCCCAGATACGCAGTATTTT. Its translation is CASSYLPAGGPDTQYF.